One and the same sample provided the 25 T cell receptor beta chains below, sequenced in a study of post-analysis software for immune sequencing data. Broader study findings: The study found TRBV5-6, TRBV5-1 and TRBV20-1 among a few TRBV segments more frequent in patients than controls.

No antigens are known for them. Unique molecular identifiers were built into the TCR beta cDNA libraries. From the PCR reads, TCRdb called clonotypes with MiXCR, one entry per CDR3 protein. The table includes about 820,000 distinct CDR3 sequences, about 57% detected once. The specimen sequenced was blood. These receptors came from a girl between 10 and 17 years old with multiple sclerosis.

J is TRBJ2-5 and V is TRBV20-1; 11 nucleotides agree with TRBD2. The ends lost 4 bases at V and 1 base at J; junction bases unmatched: 2. The CDR3 is 14 amino acids. The germline V gene encodes CDR1 DFQATT and CDR2 SNEGSKA (reference sequence). Here the CDR3 reads CSAIAGGPQETQYF. DNA for the CDR3: TGCAGTGCTATAGCGGGAGGGCCCCAAGAGACCCAGTACTTC.

This clonotype was counted only a few times. V gene TRBV9 combines with J gene TRBJ2-7, with D possibly TRBD2 on 5 matching bases. The germline V and J ends were trimmed by 0 bases and 4 bases, with 11 bases remaining between them. Looked up from germline, CDR1 is SGDLS and CDR2 is YYNGEE. The CDR3 is 14 residues long. The CDR3 loop reads CASSVGNAGYEQYF. For the CDR3, the DNA is TGTGCCAGCAGCGTAGGGAACGCGGGTTACGAGCAGTACTTC.

With regard to this clonotype: Because it lacks the conserved phenylalanine or tryptophan at the end, this CDR3 is likely a read error. The chain joins TRBV12-3 or TRBV12-4 to TRBJ2-3; the match to TRBD2 covers 7 bases. This CDR3 spans 16 amino acids. The V segment lost 3 bases and the J segment 3 bases; nucleotides outside the gene matches: 9. CDR3 coding DNA: TGTGCCAGCAGTTTTTCTCCAGGGCGGGGGACAGATACGCAGTATTCT. As protein: CASSFSPGRGTDTQYS.

This clonotype has just a few counts. This chain uses TRBV15 with TRBJ2-1; D is ambiguous. In germline, CDR1 is LNHNV, CDR2 YYDKDF (reference sequence). V lost 6 bases and J 13 bases, leaving 13 bases between the germline ends. The CDR3 consists of 11 residues. The CDR3 DNA reads TGTGCCACCAGATCTGGAGCAATCCAGTTCTTC. Protein sequence: CATRSGAIQFF.

This clonotype was found a few times. This rearrangement joins TRBV5-1 to TRBJ2-7; a weak D match, TRBD2 (5 bases). Germline loops: CDR1 SGHRS, CDR2 YFSETQ. V was clipped by 0 bases and J by 2 bases, with 12 bases between them. The CDR3 loop spans 15 amino acids. CDR3 loop: CASSLGEPKPYEQYF. For the CDR3, the DNA is TGCGCCAGCAGCTTGGGGGAGCCGAAACCCTACGAGCAGTACTTC.

V is TRBV10-3 and J is TRBJ2-4; possible D gene TRBD2, 6 bases. The J call is uncertain, as TRBJ2-7 better fits the DNA end. This CDR3 has 13 amino acids. Germline assignment: CDR1 ENHRY and CDR2 SYGVKD. CDR3 sequence: CAISGSGVDEQYF. Written as DNA, the CDR3 is TGTGCCATCAGTGGGTCGGGGGTTGACGAGCAGTACTTC.

This clonotype came up a few times. The V gene is TRBV5-1, the J gene TRBJ1-2; D not certain. CDR3 length equals 17 residues. From germline, CDR1 is SGHRS and CDR2 YFSETQ. Trimming removed 0 bases from V and 6 bases from J, with 21 bases in between. The CDR3 reads CASSLALSTFSIHGYTF. In DNA, the CDR3 is TGCGCCAGCAGCTTGGCTCTTTCGACCTTCTCAATCCATGGCTACACCTTC.

The chain recombines TRBV14 with TRBJ1-5, with D hard to call. The CDR3 has 19 residues. Looked up from germline, CDR1 is SGHDN and CDR2 is FVKESK. V was trimmed by 4 bases and J by 2 bases, leaving 24 bases between them. The CDR3 DNA reads TGTGCCAGCAGCCCCCGGCCCCCACGGTCCTCAGAGGGCAATCAGCCCCAGCATTTT. Its translation: CASSPRPPRSSEGNQPQHF.

This clonotype was found once. The chain carries TRBV7-3 and TRBJ2-4, with TRBD2 identical over 7 bases. Germline V gene lookup returns CDR1 SGHTA and CDR2 FQGTGA. V was pared by 3 bases and J by 13 bases, with 15 bases of the junction left unmatched. The CDR3 sequence is 15 residues long. Here the CDR3 DNA reads TGTGCCAGCAGCTTGGGTCTAGGCGGGAGTGAAGAGCAGTACTTC. This gives the protein CASSLGLGGSEEQYF.

This clonotype appeared a few times. This chain joins TRBV5-5 and TRBJ2-7; D is perhaps TRBD2 (5 bases). CDR1 SGHKS and CDR2 YYEKEE come from the germline V gene (reference sequence). CDR3 length equals 14 residues. V dropped 0 bases and J dropped 5 bases, with 12 bases sitting between them. The CDR3 DNA sequence: TGTGCCAGCAGCTTGGACCCGGGGTGGGACGAGCAGTACTTC. It specifies CASSLDPGWDEQYF.

The chain carries TRBV29-1 and TRBJ2-7; a possible D gene is TRBD1 (5 bases). CDR1 is SQVTM, CDR2 ANQGSEA, per germline. The CDR3 contains 14 residues. V lost 6 bases to trimming and J lost 2 bases, with 17 bases between them. CDR3 region: CSVAGDRGTYEQYF. The CDR3 DNA reads as TGCAGCGTAGCAGGTGACAGAGGCACCTACGAGCAGTACTTC.

The chain links TRBV2 to TRBJ2-2; 7 bases align to TRBD1. This CDR3 has 15 amino acids. CDR1 and CDR2 from the germline V gene are SNHLY and FYNNEI. V gave up 7 bases and J gave up 10 bases; unmatched junction bases: 15. CDR3: CASTRDSLTTVELFF. DNA for the CDR3: TGTGCCAGCACCCGGGACAGCCTTACGACGGTGGAGCTGTTTTTT.

V usage is TRBV20-1 and J usage is TRBJ2-7; TRBD2 aligns across 7 bases. Germline CDR1 reads DFQATT; CDR2 reads SNEGSKA (reference sequence). This CDR3 has 15 amino acids. The ends lost 1 base at V and 2 bases at J; junction bases unmatched: 8. The CDR3 DNA is TGCAGTGCTAGAGTCTCCCCCAGCGGGGCCTACGAGCAGTACTTC. Translated: CSARVSPSGAYEQYF.

The genes are TRBV9 and TRBJ2-5; 9 nucleotides match TRBD2. TRBJ2-7 matches the DNA end more closely, so the J call is doubtful. Germline CDR1 is SGDLS and CDR2 is YYNGEE. This CDR3 contains 14 residues. CDR3 residues: CASSLLAGGDEQYF. CDR3 in DNA: TGTGCCAGCAGCTTACTAGCGGGCGGCGACGAGCAGTACTTC.

The chain combines TRBV2 with TRBJ2-5; TRBD1 might be the D (6 bases). This CDR3 region has 16 residues. Trimming removed 2 bases from V and 1 base from J, with 14 bases in between. Per germline, CDR1 SNHLY and CDR2 FYNNEI. The CDR3 DNA reads as TGTGCCAGCAGTGAACTTTATTTGGACAGCCAAGAGACCCAGTACTTC. This translates into CASSELYLDSQETQYF.

This clonotype was counted a few times. The chain recombines TRBV20-1 with TRBJ1-1; D remains unclear. With 0 bases removed from V and 3 bases from J, the gap between germline ends came to 5 bases. Germline CDR1 DFQATT, CDR2 SNEGSKA (reference sequence). The CDR3 has 12 residues. In DNA, the CDR3 is TGCAGTGCTAGAGATGAATACACTGAAGCTTTCTTT. Amino acid sequence: CSARDEYTEAFF.

The chain links TRBV4-1 to TRBJ1-2; no reliable D call. Germline V CDR1 and CDR2: MGHRA, YSYEKL. Trimming removed 0 bases at V and 4 bases at J, with 12 bases between. This CDR3 spans 15 amino acids. The CDR3 DNA sequence: TGCGCCAGCAGCCAAGAACCCGGTCTGGTCTATGGCTACACCTTC. Encoded protein: CASSQEPGLVYGYTF.

This clonotype has a handful of counts. The chain links TRBV3-1 to TRBJ2-1; D is perhaps TRBD1 (6 bases). The V and J ends lost 5 bases and 2 bases respectively, with 19 bases between them. The CDR3 runs to 17 residues. CDR1 is LGHDT, CDR2 YNNKEL, per germline (reference sequence). This CDR3 reads CASSDKYPRTAYNEQFF. The CDR3 DNA reads as TGTGCCAGCAGCGACAAATACCCCAGGACAGCCTACAATGAGCAGTTCTTC.

The rearrangement uses TRBV12-5 and TRBJ2-7; D is possibly TRBD1 (5 bases). The CDR3 extends over 15 amino acids. Trimming removed 7 bases at V and 0 bases at J, with 16 bases between. CDR1 is LGHNT and CDR2 is FRNRAP in the germline V gene. The DNA of the CDR3 is TGTGCTAGTGTGTCCGTGACAGAGCTCTCCTACGAGCAGTACTTC. Residues: CASVSVTELSYEQYF.

This clonotype was counted a few times. The chain has TRBV7-9 and TRBJ2-5; D unresolved. Germline lookup yields CDR1 SEHNR and CDR2 FQNEAQ (reference sequence). V lost 4 bases to trimming and J lost 11 bases, with 11 bases between them. There are 11 residues in the CDR3. The CDR3 DNA reads TGTGCCAGCAGCTCCGGTGTAAGGCAGTACTTC. Translated: CASSSGVRQYF.

V is TRBV2 and J is TRBJ2-5; 14 nucleotides align to TRBD2. J gave up 5 bases and V 7 bases, and 6 bases lay outside the gene matches. Germline V gene lookup returns CDR1 SNHLY and CDR2 FYNNEI. This CDR3 has 15 residues. The CDR3 loop is CASTKRTSGGETQYF. The CDR3, as DNA: TGTGCCAGCACCAAACGGACTAGCGGGGGGGAGACCCAGTACTTC.

This clonotype was seen more than once but under ten times. CDR3 coding DNA: TGTGCCAGCAGACAAGAAGAGAGCTCCTACAATGAGCAGTTCTTC. It translates to CASRQEESSYNEQFF. This chain joins TRBV6-1 and TRBJ2-1; D remains unclear. Trimming left V 6 bases short and J 0 bases short, with 12 bases between. Germline V CDR1 and CDR2: MNHNS, SASEGT. The CDR3 spans 15 residues.

V and J are TRBV4-1 and TRBJ2-1, with TRBD2 matching 15 bases. The CDR3 spans 19 residues. The ends lost 4 bases at V and 0 bases at J; junction bases unmatched: 7. CDR1 is MGHRA and CDR2 is YSYEKL in the germline V gene. Here the CDR3 DNA reads TGCGCCAGCAGCCCATGGACTAGCGGGGGGGCTGTCTCCTACAATGAGCAGTTCTTC. Translated, it gives CASSPWTSGGAVSYNEQFF.

This clonotype was seen more than once but under ten times. The chain has TRBV20-1 and TRBJ2-7; no definite D call. Trimming removed 3 bases from V and 4 bases from J, with 10 bases in between. Germline CDR1 DFQATT, CDR2 SNEGSKA (reference sequence). There are 12 residues in the CDR3. In nucleotides, the CDR3 is TGCAGTGCTAGTGCCGCCCCTTACGAGCAGTACTTC. Translating gives CSASAAPYEQYF.

This chain connects TRBV12-5 to TRBJ2-1, with 10 bases that match TRBD2. Germline CDR1 reads LGHNT; CDR2 reads FRNRAP. This CDR3 contains 16 residues. J lost 7 bases, V lost 5 bases, and 11 bases had no gene match. In nucleotides, the CDR3 is TGTGCTAGTGGTCCACTTCTTGGTAGCGGGAGGAATGAGCAGTTCTTC. As protein: CASGPLLGSGRNEQFF.